This T cell receptor beta chain appears in the sequencing data of a study of blood T cell repertoires in COVID-19. Method: immunoSEQ multiplex PCR; TCRdb's copy keeps in-frame clones and lacks some. The top ten hold approximately 3.6% of the sample, which has 250,000 or so clones, about 86% seen once. Participants had their cohort set by participant-reported clinical history. Trimming stripped 2 bases from V and 7 bases from J, with 12 bases between. CDR1 SNHLY and CDR2 FYNNEI come from the germline V gene. This CDR3 region has 14 residues. The sequenced material came from PBMCs or T cells enriched from blood (not recorded which). The chain employs TRBV2 and TRBJ1-5, with a tentative D call TRBD1 (6 bases). This clonotype was obtained from a man aged 50-60 years who had recovered from COVID-19. The DNA for the CDR3 is TGTGCCAGCAGTGAAAACAGGGCGGGCCAGCCCCAGCATTTT. It translates to CASSENRAGQPQHF.